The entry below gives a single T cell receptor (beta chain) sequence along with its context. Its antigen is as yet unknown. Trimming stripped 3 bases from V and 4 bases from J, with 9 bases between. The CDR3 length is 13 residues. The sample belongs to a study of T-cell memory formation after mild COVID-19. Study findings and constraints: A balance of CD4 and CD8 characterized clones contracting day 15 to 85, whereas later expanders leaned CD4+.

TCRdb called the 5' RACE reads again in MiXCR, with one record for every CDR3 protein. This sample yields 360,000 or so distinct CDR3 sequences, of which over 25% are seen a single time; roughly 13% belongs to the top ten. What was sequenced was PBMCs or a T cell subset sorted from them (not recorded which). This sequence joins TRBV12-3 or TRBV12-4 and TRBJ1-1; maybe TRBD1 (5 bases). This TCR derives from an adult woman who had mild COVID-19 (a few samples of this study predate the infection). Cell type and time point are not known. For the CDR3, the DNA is TGTGCCAGCAGTTTGTCAGGGATCACTGAAGCTTTCTTT. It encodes CASSLSGITEAFF.